Listed below are T cell receptor beta chains from one sample, sequenced in a study of cytomegalovirus exposure and HLA in healthy donors. Produced via immunoSEQ multiplex PCR; TCRdb's table is partial and in-frame only. Found here are approximately 190,000 clones, roughly four fifths of them singletons; the top ten hold about 3.5%. The sequenced sample was PBMCs. The receptors originated from a man aged 40-50 years in good health and CMV-seropositive. CDR3s include the opening cysteine and the closing phenylalanine or tryptophan. D genes are given only for firm matches. Size is stated for part of the rows, as once, few or many counts, or as a class when the clone is expanded.

clone_size d_call j_call v_call cdr3_nt cdr3_aa
. . TRBJ2-3 TRBV5-4 TGTGCCAGCAGCTTGGCCAACAGGAGGGAGCCAGATACGCAGTATTTT CASSLANRREPDTQYF
. . TRBJ2-1 TRBV13 TGTGCCAGCAGGAGCTTTGGGGGCATATCGGGACACAATGAGCAGTTCTTC CASRSFGGISGHNEQFF
once TRBD2 TRBJ2-2 TRBV10-3 TGTGCCACCCGAAAGCGGGGGACCCAGAACACCGGGGAGCTGTTTTTT CATRKRGTQNTGELFF
. . TRBJ1-5 TRBV10-3 TGTGCCATCAGTGAGTGGAGTAGCAATCAGCCCCAGCATTTT CAISEWSSNQPQHF
. . TRBJ2-1 TRBV13 TGTGCCAGCAGCTCCGCAGGCCGGGGGTACAATGAGCAGTTCTTC CASSSAGRGYNEQFF
. TRBD2 TRBJ2-1 TRBV9 TGTGCCAGCAGCGGACAGACTAGCGGCTACAATGAGCAGTTCTTC CASSGQTSGYNEQFF
. . TRBJ1-3 TRBV6-1 TGTGCCAGCAGTCCGACGACAGGCTCTGGAAACACCATATATTTT CASSPTTGSGNTIYF
. . TRBJ2-2 TRBV27 TGTGCCAGCAGTTTTCCAGCCGGGGAGCTGTTTTTT CASSFPAGELFF
. . TRBJ2-7 TRBV4-3 TGCGCCAGCAGCCAAGATTTGTCCCCAACCTACGAGCAGTACTTC CASSQDLSPTYEQYF
few TRBD1 TRBJ2-7 TRBV11-3 TGTGCCAGCAGCCGAGGGACAGGGGGCTCCTACGAGCAGTACTTC CASSRGTGGSYEQYF
. . TRBJ2-1 TRBV4-2 TGTGCCAGCAGCTGGGGGGAGGACAATGAGCAGTTCTTC CASSWGEDNEQFF
. TRBD2 TRBJ2-1 TRBV18 TGTGCCAGCTCACCCCCGGGACTAGCGGGAGGGAGCTCCTACAATGAGCAGTTCTTC CASSPPGLAGGSSYNEQFF
few TRBD1 TRBJ1-2 TRBV6-1 TGTGCCAGCAGTTCTCGACAGGGCGGCTACACCTTC CASSSRQGGYTF
. TRBD1 TRBJ1-1 TRBV6-1 TGTGCCAGCTCGGGACAGCCGAACACTGAAGCTTTCTTT CASSGQPNTEAFF
. . TRBJ2-6 TRBV2 TGTGCCAGCAGTGAAGCCCGGGTTGGTGGGGCCAACGTCCTGACTTTC CASSEARVGGANVLTF